This record looks at one T cell receptor (beta chain) sequence and its context. The antigen remains undetermined. The entry originates in a study of cytomegalovirus exposure and HLA in healthy donors. Findings and caveats of the study: A later analysis found most CMV-associated TCR beta chains apparently HLA-restricted. CMV antigen specificity was confirmed in vitro for a few CMV-associated chains. Per a prior analysis, the majority of TCR beta V segments were productive roughly 87% or roughly 30% of the time.

PCR was performed using 60 Vbeta and 13 Jbeta primers. TCRdb's table, derived via immunoSEQ multiplex PCR, lists solely in-frame clones and lacks some. This table holds around 110,000 clones, roughly 70% found once. Germline assignment: CDR1 SGHNT and CDR2 YYREEE (reference sequence). This CDR3 is built from 17 residues. V was shortened by 4 bases and J by 3 bases, with 23 bases between the two germline ends. The sequenced sample consisted of PBMCs. The chain employs TRBV5-4 and TRBJ2-7; D is possibly TRBD2 (7 bases). The origin of this receptor is a male donor in good health and CMV-seropositive. CDR3 sequence reads: CASSPTEGGPGGYEQYF. DNA for the CDR3: TGTGCCAGCAGCCCTACAGAGGGGGGGCCGGGGGGCTACGAGCAGTACTTC.